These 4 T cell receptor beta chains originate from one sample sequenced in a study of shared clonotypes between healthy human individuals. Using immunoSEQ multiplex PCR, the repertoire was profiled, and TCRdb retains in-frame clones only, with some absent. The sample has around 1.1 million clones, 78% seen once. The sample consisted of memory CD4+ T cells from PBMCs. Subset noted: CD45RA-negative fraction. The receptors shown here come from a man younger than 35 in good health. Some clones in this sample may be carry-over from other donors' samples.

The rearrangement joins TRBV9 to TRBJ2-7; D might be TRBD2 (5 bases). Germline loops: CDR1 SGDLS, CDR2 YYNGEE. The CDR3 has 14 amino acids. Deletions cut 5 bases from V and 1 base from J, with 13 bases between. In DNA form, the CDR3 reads TGTGCCAGCAGTTTTGGTCGAGGGTCCTACGAGCAGTACTTC. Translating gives CASSFGRGSYEQYF.

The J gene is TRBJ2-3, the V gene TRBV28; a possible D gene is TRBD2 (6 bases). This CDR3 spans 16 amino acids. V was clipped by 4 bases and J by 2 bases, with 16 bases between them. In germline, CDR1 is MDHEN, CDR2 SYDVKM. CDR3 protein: CASSSSRGGNTDTQYF. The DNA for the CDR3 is TGTGCCAGCAGTTCCTCACGGGGCGGGAACACAGATACGCAGTATTTT.

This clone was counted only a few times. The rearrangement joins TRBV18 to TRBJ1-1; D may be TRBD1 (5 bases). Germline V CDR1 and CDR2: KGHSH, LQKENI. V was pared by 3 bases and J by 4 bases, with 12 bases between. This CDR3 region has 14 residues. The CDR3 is CASSPVQQGTEAFF. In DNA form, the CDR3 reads TGTGCCAGCTCACCGGTACAGCAGGGCACTGAAGCTTTCTTT. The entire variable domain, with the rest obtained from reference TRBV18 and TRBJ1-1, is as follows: NAGVMQNPRHLVRRRGQEARLRCSPMKGHSHVYWYRQLPEEGLKFMVYLQKENIIDESGMPKERFSAEFPKEGPSILRIQQVVRGDSAAYFCASSPVQQGTEAFFGQGTRLTVV.

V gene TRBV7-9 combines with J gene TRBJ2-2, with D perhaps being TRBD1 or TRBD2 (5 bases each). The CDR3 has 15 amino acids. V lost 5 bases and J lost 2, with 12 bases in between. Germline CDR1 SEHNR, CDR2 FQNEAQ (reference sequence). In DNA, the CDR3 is TGTGCCAGCAGCGGGAAGGGACCAAACACCGGGGAGCTGTTTTTT. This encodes CASSGKGPNTGELFF.